This TCR beta chain is from a study of regulatory T cells in long-lasting Graves disease. This clonotype was seen at least ten times. The antigen is not known. Both iRepertoire HTBI primers and Arm-PCR of CDR3 regions were used to build the TCR beta libraries. Methods used by the authors: Analysis of the samples identified around 60 TRBV and 14 TRBJ segments. TCRdb reprocessed the multiplex PCR reads via MiXCR and lists one record per CDR3 protein. TCRdb, not the authors, supplied the V and J calls. Counted here are 300,000 to 400,000 distinct CDR3 sequences, roughly a sixth occurring once; the ten biggest clones make up just under 30%. Study conclusions and caveats: Newly diagnosed disease favored TRBV20-1 and TRBJ2-1 over persistent disease.

The germline V and J ends were trimmed by 4 bases and 3 bases, with 9 bases remaining between them. The germline CDR1 and CDR2 sequences are LGHDT and YNNKEL (reference sequence). The CDR3 has 13 residues. Time point of the sample: newly diagnosed GD, antithyroid drugs for less than 3 months. RNA isolated from PBMCs was used to make the TCR library. These data are also associated with another study on T cells in Graves' hyperthyroidism and ophthalmopathy. That report adds: Uncontrolled infection, other autoimmune disease, pregnancy or lactation disqualified patients from enrolment.

This sequence joins TRBV3-1 and TRBJ1-1; D uncertain. The TCR was taken from a man in his forties with Graves disease. The source was peripheral blood mononuclear cells (PBMCs), collected at new diagnosis, from a patient treated with antithyroid drugs. In DNA, the CDR3 is TGTGCCAGCAGCCTTGGCTGGGACACTGAAGCTTTCTTT. Translating gives CASSLGWDTEAFF. The whole variable domain, filled in from reference TRBV3-1 and TRBJ1-1, reads DTAVSQTPKYLVTQMGNDKSIKCEQNLGHDTMYWYKQDSKKFLKIMFSYNNKELIINETVPNRFSPKSPDKAHLNLHINSLELGDSAVYFCASSLGWDTEAFFGQGTRLTVV.